A selection of T cell receptor beta chains follows, all from one sample in a study of T-cell reconstitution after alpha-beta-depleted transplantation in children. TCRdb independently ran MiXCR on the PCR reads; one entry per CDR3 protein. Among some 490,000 distinct CDR3 sequences listed, about 12% were seen once. Sequencing used PBMCs from the stem cell graft donor, obtained from the stem cell graft. The receptors derive from a human donor who donated a stem cell graft to a child with combined immunodeficiency. Each CDR3 is given with its conserved first and last residue. A D gene is named only where the DNA matches it firmly. Rows give clone size only sometimes, using once, few, many, or a class for an expanded clone.

j_call	v_call	clone_size	d_call	cdr3_nt	cdr3_aa
TRBJ2-1	TRBV20-1	few	TRBD2	TGCAGTGCTCTAACTAGCGGGAGGGCAATTGAGCAGTTCTTC	CSALTSGRAIEQFF
TRBJ2-3	TRBV18	few	TRBD2	TGTGCCAGCTCAACCTCCGGGACTACCACAGATACGCAGTATTTT	CASSTSGTTTDTQYF
TRBJ1-5	TRBV5-1	few	NA	TGCGCCAGCAGCTTGGGTCTCGCGGGGGTGAACGATCAGCCCCAACATTTT	CASSLGLAGVNDQPQHF
TRBJ2-1	TRBV12-3/TRBV12-4	many	TRBD2	TGTGCCAGCAGCTCTAGCGGGGGCTCCTACAATGAGCAGTTCTTC	CASSSSGGSYNEQFF
TRBJ2-7	TRBV7-8	NA	TRBD1	TGTGCCACCAACCGGGACAGTTACGAGCAGTACTTC	CATNRDSYEQYF
TRBJ2-5	TRBV5-6	NA	NA	TGTGCCAGCAGCTTGTGGTCGGTAGACCTGGGAGAGACCCAGTACTTC	CASSLWSVDLGETQYF
TRBJ2-1	TRBV7-2	NA	NA	TGTGCCAGCTCAAGATCGCCCGGGTACAATGAGCAGTTCTTC	CASSRSPGYNEQFF
TRBJ1-5	TRBV4-3	NA	NA	TGCGCCAGCAGCCAAGATCGGACAGTAGTAATGGCCCAGCATTTT	CASSQDRTVVMAQHF
TRBJ2-7	TRBV5-6	NA	NA	TGTGCCAGCAGCTTGGAACTTCGGGGAGTGTACGAGCAGTACTTC	CASSLELRGVYEQYF
TRBJ2-1	TRBV7-9	NA	NA	TGTGCCAGCCTCATCCCCGGGCGGACCAACTCCTACAATGAGCAGTTCTTC	CASLIPGRTNSYNEQFF
TRBJ2-1	TRBV7-3	NA	NA	TGTGCCAGCAGCTCGACCGGGGTGGGCTCCTACAATGAGCAGTTCTTC	CASSSTGVGSYNEQFF
TRBJ2-3	TRBV4-2	many	NA	TGTGCCAGCAGCCAAGGGCAGTCGGCAGATACGCAGTATTTT	CASSQGQSADTQYF
TRBJ2-5	TRBV4-3	few	TRBD2	TGCGCCAGCAGCCAAGATGGTGATGGACTAGCTGAGACCCAGTACTTC	CASSQDGDGLAETQYF
TRBJ2-1	TRBV12-3/TRBV12-4	many	NA	TGTGCCAGCAGTTTTGTGCCGGGACACAAAAGCAATGAGCAGTTCTTC	CASSFVPGHKSNEQFF
TRBJ2-7	TRBV7-3	NA	NA	TGTGCCAGCAGCTTAGTTGGGACTCGCGCGGGGGAGCAGTACTTC	CASSLVGTRAGEQYF
TRBJ2-1	TRBV21-1	many	NA	TGTGCCAGCAGCAAAGCGGGGGCTAGCGGGGGTGATGAGCAGTTCTTC	CASSKAGASGGDEQFF
TRBJ2-3	TRBV4-2	many	TRBD2	TGTGCCAGCAGCCCAGCGGGGGCCGTGGATACGCAGTATTTT	CASSPAGAVDTQYF
TRBJ2-1	TRBV4-3	few	NA	TGCGCCAGCAGCCAGGCCCAGGGGCTCGTGGCGGGATACAATGAGCAGTTCTTC	CASSQAQGLVAGYNEQFF
TRBJ2-5	TRBV28	NA	NA	TGTGCCAGCAGTTTTTACCGGGAGGAGACCCAGTACTTC	CASSFYREETQYF
TRBJ2-2	TRBV5-1	NA	NA	TGCGCCAGCAGCCTAGTGTGGACCACCGGGGAGCTGTTTTTT	CASSLVWTTGELFF
TRBJ2-1	TRBV9	many	TRBD2	TGTGCCAGCAGCGTACAACTAGCGGGGGGCGCTAGCTCCTACAATGAGCAGTTCTTC	CASSVQLAGGASSYNEQFF
TRBJ2-2	TRBV12-3/TRBV12-4	many	TRBD1	TGTGCCAGCAGTTTAGTACCTCCGGGACAGGGCGGGACCGGGGAGCTGTTTTTT	CASSLVPPGQGGTGELFF
TRBJ2-3	TRBV29-1	NA	NA	TGCAGCGTTGACCCGACTAGTCTTGGCACAGATACGCAGTATTTT	CSVDPTSLGTDTQYF
TRBJ2-5	TRBV25-1	few	TRBD2	TGTGCCAGCAGTGAATATTCCGGAGGGAGGGCAGAGGCGGAAGTGATGGAACAAGAGACCCAGTACTTC	CASSEYSGGRAEAEVMEQETQYF
TRBJ2-7	TRBV9	NA	NA	TGTGCCAGCAGCGAGGGAGGCGTGGGAGAGCAGTACTTC	CASSEGGVGEQYF
TRBJ2-7	TRBV18	few	NA	TGTGCCAGCTCACCACCAAGGGGCTTAAGGTCCTACGAGCAGTACTTC	CASSPPRGLRSYEQYF
TRBJ2-1	TRBV2	NA	TRBD1	TGTGCCAGCGGGGACAGGGCGGATGAGCAGTTCTTC	CASGDRADEQFF
TRBJ2-1	TRBV10-3	NA	TRBD1	TGTGCCATCAGTGAGTCGGTACAGGGGGCGGCCTACAATGAGCAGTTCTTC	CAISESVQGAAYNEQFF
TRBJ2-2	TRBV7-3	few	NA	TGTGCCGAACCAGACCTACGGAGGAGGAGACCATTCAACACCGGGGAGCTGTTTTTT	CAEPDLRRRRPFNTGELFF
TRBJ2-7	TRBV7-9	NA	TRBD1	TGTGCCAGCAGTGAACCGGGACAGGGACCATCCTACGAGCAGTACTTC	CASSEPGQGPSYEQYF
TRBJ2-1	TRBV11-2	once	TRBD2	TGTGCCAGCAGTCCTCTTCTAGCGGGAGGGCGGAGCTCCTACAATGAGCAGTTCTTC	CASSPLLAGGRSSYNEQFF
TRBJ1-1	TRBV5-5	NA	NA	TGTGCCAGCAGCTTGGAAATAGGAGGAGCTTTCTTT	CASSLEIGGAFF
TRBJ1-1	TRBV7-8	many	TRBD1	TGTGCCAGCAGCCCACGGACAGGTTGGACTGAAGCTTTCTTT	CASSPRTGWTEAFF
TRBJ2-7	TRBV15	many	TRBD1	TGTGCCACCAGCAGAGACCGGGACAGGGGAGTCGATCGGTACTTC	CATSRDRDRGVDRYF
TRBJ2-3	TRBV6-2/TRBV6-3	NA	TRBD2	TGTGCCAGCAGAGAGGGACTAGCGGGCACAGATACGCAGTATTTT	CASREGLAGTDTQYF
TRBJ2-5	TRBV24-1	few	NA	TGTGCCACCAGTGATTTCCCAGGGGCTCAAGAGACCCAGTACTTC	CATSDFPGAQETQYF
TRBJ2-7	TRBV5-1	NA	NA	TGCGCCAGCAGCTCGGCGGGACTCAAAACCTACGAGCAGTACTTC	CASSSAGLKTYEQYF
TRBJ2-1	TRBV12-3/TRBV12-4	NA	NA	TGTGCCAGCAGTTCCCCCGGGACTGACAATGAGCAGTTCTTC	CASSSPGTDNEQFF
TRBJ2-1	TRBV29-1	many	TRBD2	TGCAGCTCCGGGACTAGCGGGAGCTATGAGCAGTTCTTC	CSSGTSGSYEQFF
TRBJ1-2	TRBV6-1	few	TRBD1	TGTGCCAGCAGCGCCGCCGGTTTGGACAGGGGGCGGGGTGGCTACACCTTC	CASSAAGLDRGRGGYTF
TRBJ2-7	TRBV25-1	NA	NA	TGTGCCAGCAAGAACGATATAATTCCCTACGAGCAGTACTTC	CASKNDIIPYEQYF
TRBJ2-2	TRBV25-1	few	TRBD2	TGTGCCAGCAGTGAATTAGCGGGGAGGAACACCGGGGAGCTGTTTTTT	CASSELAGRNTGELFF
TRBJ2-3	TRBV12-3/TRBV12-4	many	NA	TGTGCCAGCAGCCGGGACCCTACTAGCACAGATACGCAGTATTTT	CASSRDPTSTDTQYF
TRBJ2-1	TRBV24-1	many	NA	TGTGCCACCAGTGATTTGTATGAGCAGTTCTTC	CATSDLYEQFF
TRBJ2-3	TRBV29-1	few	TRBD1	TGCAGCGTTGCCCGGGACAGGGATTCAGATACGCAGTATTTT	CSVARDRDSDTQYF
TRBJ2-1	TRBV6-1	many	TRBD2	TGTGCCAGCAGGAAACTAGCGGATGCCTACAATGAGCAGTTCTTC	CASRKLADAYNEQFF
TRBJ2-7	TRBV2	NA	TRBD2	TGTGCCAGCAGAGCGACTAGCGGGAGTTCCTACGAGCAGTACTTC	CASRATSGSSYEQYF
TRBJ1-4	TRBV7-8	few	NA	TGTGCCAGCAGCTTAAGCCGAGGACCTAATGAAAAACTGTTTTTT	CASSLSRGPNEKLFF
TRBJ2-7	TRBV6-5	NA	NA	TGTGCCAGCACCGCGGGCTACGAGCAGTACTTC	CASTAGYEQYF
TRBJ1-5	TRBV6-5	many	TRBD1	TGTGCCAGCAGTCTCCTGGACAGGGTAGACCAGCCCCAGCATTTT	CASSLLDRVDQPQHF
TRBJ2-7	TRBV7-2	NA	NA	TGTGCCAGCGGAACGCAGGGGGGATCGGGTGAGCAGTACTTC	CASGTQGGSGEQYF